This TCR beta chain is drawn from a study of CD8+CD57+ T cells in acquired aplastic anemia. Trimming cost V 10 bases and J 2 bases, with 18 bases left between them. CDR1 is LNHDA and CDR2 is SQIVND in the germline V gene (reference sequence). This CDR3 region has 14 residues. The TCR beta profiling, which covered VDJ combination and CDR3 sequence, was carried out using genomic DNA as the template. One entry per CDR3 protein results from TCRdb running MiXCR on the reads. The sample carries 250,000 to 350,000 distinct CDR3 sequences, 50% to 70% recorded once. The gene calls are TRBV19 and TRBJ2-7, with a weak D call TRBD2 (6 bases). The source is a human donor with severe aplastic anemia or a healthy control (not recorded which). The sample taken for sequencing was sorted CD4+, CD8+, or CD8+CD57+ T cells (not recorded which) from PBMCs. The CDR3 DNA reads TGTGCCACCGGACGGCCCGGCGGGGCCTACGAGCAGTACTTC. Translating gives CATGRPGGAYEQYF.